Presented here are 2 T cell receptor beta chains from one specimen sequenced in a study of blood T cell repertoires in COVID-19. Produced via immunoSEQ multiplex PCR; TCRdb's table is partial and in-frame only. The table shows hundreds of thousands of clones, with around 91% occurring only once. The sample comprised peripheral blood. The receptors derive from a woman aged 18-29 years who had recovered from COVID-19.

The rearrangement uses TRBV14 and TRBJ2-1; 8 nucleotides align to TRBD1. Losses at the gene ends were 4 bases for V and 4 bases for J; bases not matched to a gene: 12. This CDR3 comprises 17 residues. The germline CDR1 and CDR2 sequences are SGHDN and FVKESK. The CDR3 loop reads CASSRELGTGSYNEQFF. CDR3 coding DNA: TGTGCCAGCAGCCGCGAGCTGGGGACAGGTTCATACAATGAGCAGTTCTTC. Filled out from reference TRBV14 and TRBJ2-1, the complete variable domain reads EAGVTQFPSHSVIEKGQTVTLRCDPISGHDNLYWYRRVMGKEIKFLLHFVKESKQDESGMPNNRFLAERTGGTYSTLKVQPAELEDSGVYFCASSRELGTGSYNEQFFGPGTRLTVL.

The gene calls are TRBV10-3 and TRBJ1-3, with D perhaps matching TRBD1 (5 bases). The germline V and J ends were trimmed by 4 bases and 4 bases, with 8 bases remaining between them. Germline V gene sequence: CDR1 ENHRY, CDR2 SYGVKD. This CDR3 comprises 13 residues. The CDR3: CAISAGLGNTIYF. The CDR3 region has the DNA TGTGCCATCAGTGCAGGGTTGGGAAACACCATATATTTT.